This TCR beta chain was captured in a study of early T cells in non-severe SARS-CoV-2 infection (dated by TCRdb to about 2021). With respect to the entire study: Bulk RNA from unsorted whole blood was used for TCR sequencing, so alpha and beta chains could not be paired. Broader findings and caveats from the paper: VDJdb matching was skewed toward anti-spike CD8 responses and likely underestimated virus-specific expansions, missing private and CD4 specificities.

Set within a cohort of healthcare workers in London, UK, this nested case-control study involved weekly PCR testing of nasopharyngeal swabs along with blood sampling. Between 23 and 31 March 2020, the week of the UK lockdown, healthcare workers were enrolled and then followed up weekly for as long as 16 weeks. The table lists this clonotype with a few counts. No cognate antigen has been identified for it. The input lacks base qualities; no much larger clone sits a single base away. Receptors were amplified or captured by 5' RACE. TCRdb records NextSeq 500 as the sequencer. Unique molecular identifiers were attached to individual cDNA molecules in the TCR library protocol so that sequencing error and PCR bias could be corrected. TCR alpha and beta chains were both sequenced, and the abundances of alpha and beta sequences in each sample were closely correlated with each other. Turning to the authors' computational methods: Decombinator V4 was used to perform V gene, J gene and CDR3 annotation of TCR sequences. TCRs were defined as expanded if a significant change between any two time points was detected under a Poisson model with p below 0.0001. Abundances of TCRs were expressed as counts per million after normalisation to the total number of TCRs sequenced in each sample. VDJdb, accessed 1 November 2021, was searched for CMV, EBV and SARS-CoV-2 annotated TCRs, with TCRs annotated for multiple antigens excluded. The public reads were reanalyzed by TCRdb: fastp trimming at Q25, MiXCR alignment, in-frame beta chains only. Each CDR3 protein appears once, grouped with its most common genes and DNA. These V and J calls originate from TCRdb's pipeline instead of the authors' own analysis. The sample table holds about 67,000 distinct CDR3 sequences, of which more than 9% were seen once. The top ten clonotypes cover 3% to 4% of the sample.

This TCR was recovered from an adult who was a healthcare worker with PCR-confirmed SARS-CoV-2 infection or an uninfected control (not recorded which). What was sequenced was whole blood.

The CDR3 sequence is CASSSGPQARTQYF. The DNA sequence is TGTGCCAGCAGTTCGGGACCCCAGGCAAGGACCCAGTACTTC. The sequence is built from TRBV27 and TRBJ2-5; the D segment might be TRBD1 or TRBD2, since each matches 5 bases. The V and J ends are trimmed by 4 bases and 7 bases, leaving 16 bases between them. From its cysteine to its phenylalanine, the CDR3 spans 14 amino acids. Only CDR3 DNA is held: 42 bases, read in frame from base 1. Looking up the germline V gene (reference sequence) yields CDR1 MNHEY and CDR2 SMNVEV.